This TCR beta chain was observed in a study of vaccination and CD4 T cells after COVID-19. In the study overall: The peptides that stimulated the cells were overlapping spike peptides from SARS-CoV-2, HCoV-NL63, HCoV-OC43 and HCoV-229E. Overall study results and limits: Convalescent patients' clones that were vaccine-specific were spike mono-reactive in 304 of 307 cases.

Trimming cost V 10 bases and J 0 bases; bases outside gene matches: 7. Germline lookup yields CDR1 MNHEY and CDR2 SVGEGT. The CDR3 has 14 residues. The treatment: approximately nine-day PBMC culture with coronavirus spike peptide pools or control peptides (ViraFEST assay). With peptide pools, ViraFEST first expanded antigen-specific T cells and afterwards sequenced their TCRs. Cultured CD4+ T-cell DNA underwent Oncomine TCR Beta short-read sequencing. TCRdb reprocessed the PCR reads via MiXCR and lists one record per CDR3 protein. The repertoire holds over 10,000 distinct CDR3 sequences, 76% seen once, with around 20% in the top ten. In the case of this clonotype: Its antigen is not identified.

Input material: CD4+ T cells from blood, cultured in vitro. The sequence was obtained from a human donor who had recovered from COVID-19. V and J are TRBV6-2 or TRBV6-3 and TRBJ1-1; 8 bases are a match to TRBD1. The CDR3 reads CATRMTGVNTEAFF. Written as DNA, the CDR3 is TGTGCCACCCGAATGACAGGGGTGAACACTGAAGCTTTCTTT.